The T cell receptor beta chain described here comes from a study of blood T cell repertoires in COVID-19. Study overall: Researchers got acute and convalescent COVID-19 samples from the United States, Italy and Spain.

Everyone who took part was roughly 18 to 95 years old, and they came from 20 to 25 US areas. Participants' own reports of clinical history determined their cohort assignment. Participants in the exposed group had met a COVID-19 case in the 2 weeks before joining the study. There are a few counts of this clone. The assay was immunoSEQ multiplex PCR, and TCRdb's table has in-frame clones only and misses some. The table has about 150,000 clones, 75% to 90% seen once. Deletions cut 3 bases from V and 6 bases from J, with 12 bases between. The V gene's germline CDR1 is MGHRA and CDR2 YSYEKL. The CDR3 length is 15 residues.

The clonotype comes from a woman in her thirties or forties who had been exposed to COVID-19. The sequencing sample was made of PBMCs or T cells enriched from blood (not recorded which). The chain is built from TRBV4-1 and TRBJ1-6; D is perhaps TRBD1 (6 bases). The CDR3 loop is CASSHRAGVNSPLHF. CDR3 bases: TGCGCCAGCAGCCACAGGGCAGGGGTTAATTCACCCCTCCACTTT.